The rows below give T cell receptor beta chains drawn from one sample of a study of regulatory T cells in long-lasting Graves disease. TCRdb fed the multiplex PCR reads into MiXCR, producing one record per CDR3 protein. The profile covers a few hundred thousand distinct CDR3 sequences, with 12% appearing a single time and about 19% taken by the ten largest. These data are also associated with another study on T cells in Graves' hyperthyroidism and ophthalmopathy.

The material sequenced was peripheral blood mononuclear cells (PBMCs), taken at new diagnosis, from a patient treated with antithyroid drugs. These receptors were obtained from a woman between 18 and 29 years old with Graves disease. CDR3s include the opening cysteine and the closing phenylalanine or tryptophan. A D gene is named only where the DNA matches it firmly. Where a row states a size, it is once, few, many or the class of an expanded clone; other rows omit it.

>many|TRBV27|TRBJ1-5|NA
CASSLGYSNQPQHF
TGTGCCAGCAGTTTAGGGTATAGCAATCAGCCCCAGCATTTT
>many|TRBV12-3/TRBV12-4|TRBJ1-2|TRBD1
CASSPGQGGFLGYGYTF
TGTGCCAGCAGCCCGGGACAGGGGGGATTCTTAGGCTATGGCTACACCTTC
>few|TRBV11-2|TRBJ1-6|TRBD1
CASSLESGWGTAYNSPLHF
TGTGCCAGCAGCTTAGAATCGGGTTGGGGGACAGCCTATAATTCACCCCTCCACTTT
>NA|TRBV12-3/TRBV12-4|TRBJ1-1|NA
CASRIDENTEAFF
TGTGCCAGCAGGATAGACGAGAACACTGAAGCTTTCTTT
>NA|TRBV13|TRBJ2-3|NA
CASSLVPDSSTDTQYF
TGTGCCAGCAGCTTAGTACCGGATTCTAGCACAGATACGCAGTATTTT
>NA|TRBV3-1|TRBJ1-1|NA
CACRGPMNTEAFF
TGTGCCTGCCGCGGACCTATGAACACTGAAGCTTTCTTT
>many|TRBV27|TRBJ1-2|NA
CASSTNQGSGYTF
TGTGCCAGCAGTACCAACCAGGGGTCTGGCTACACCTTC
>many|TRBV27|TRBJ1-5|NA
CASSPSRQANQPQHF
TGTGCCAGCAGTCCCTCTCGACAGGCCAATCAGCCCCAGCATTTT
>NA|TRBV4-3|TRBJ1-3|NA
CASSQDVGGFGNTIYF
TGCGCCAGCAGCCAAGATGTAGGGGGGTTTGGAAACACCATATATTTT
>few|TRBV30|TRBJ1-5|NA
CAWSETGQSYQPQHF
TGTGCCTGGAGTGAGACGGGACAATCCTATCAGCCCCAGCATTTT
>many|TRBV27|TRBJ2-5|NA
CASSAGVRVEETQYF
TGTGCCAGCAGTGCAGGGGTCAGGGTAGAAGAGACCCAGTACTTC
>many|TRBV11-2|TRBJ2-5|TRBD1
CASSLGTGAETQYF
TGTGCCAGCAGCTTAGGTACAGGGGCAGAGACCCAGTACTTC
>many|TRBV7-2|TRBJ2-2|TRBD2
CASSSLAGGSAGELFF
TGTGCCAGCAGCTCCCTAGCGGGAGGGAGCGCCGGGGAGCTGTTTTTT
>few|TRBV12-3/TRBV12-4|TRBJ2-1|NA
CASTRTGTYNEQFF
TGTGCCAGCACTCGGACTGGAACCTACAATGAGCAGTTCTTC
>many|TRBV2|TRBJ1-5|NA
CASSEDINQPQHF
TGTGCCAGCAGTGAGGATATCAATCAGCCCCAGCATTTT
>many|TRBV6-2/TRBV6-3|TRBJ2-1|TRBD1
CASSYSLGQGGYNEQFF
TGTGCCAGCAGTTACTCCCTTGGACAGGGTGGGTACAATGAGCAGTTCTTC
>NA|TRBV18|TRBJ1-1|NA
CASSPTPGLMNTEAFF
TGTGCCAGCTCACCGACCCCGGGACTCATGAACACTGAAGCTTTCTTT
>many|TRBV5-1|TRBJ2-1|TRBD2
CASSFEAGPINEQFF
TGCGCCAGCAGCTTCGAAGCGGGACCCATCAATGAGCAGTTCTTC
>NA|TRBV27|TRBJ1-3|NA
CASSLDAGSSGNTIYF
TGTGCCAGCAGTTTGGACGCAGGAAGCTCTGGAAACACCATATATTTT
>many|TRBV2|TRBJ2-1|NA
CASQRQYMSSYNEQFF
TGTGCCAGCCAACGCCAGTATATGAGCTCCTACAATGAGCAGTTCTTC